A single sample gave rise to the 32 T cell receptor beta chains below, sequenced in a study of T cell repertoires in cytomegalovirus infection. One entry per CDR3 protein, called by TCRdb with MiXCR from the reads. The sample has 450,000 to 650,000 distinct CDR3 sequences; more than 25% are singletons. Sequenced sample: PBMCs. Receptors originate from a human donor in good health (CMV status not recorded). Some clones in this sample may be carry-over from other donors' samples.

This sequence joins TRBV20-1 and TRBJ2-1; 7 nucleotides line up with TRBD2. J gave up 4 bases and V 4 bases, and 7 bases lay outside the gene matches. Germline V gives CDR1 DFQATT, CDR2 SNEGSKA (reference sequence). This CDR3 comprises 14 residues. The CDR3 DNA sequence: TGCAGTGCTATTGGCGGGAGTCGTTACAATGAGCAGTTCTTC. Translating it yields CSAIGGSRYNEQFF.

The genes are TRBV7-2 and TRBJ1-2; D is unresolved. The V gene's germline CDR1 is SGHTA and CDR2 FQGNSA. The CDR3 contains 13 residues. The V and J ends lost 5 bases and 9 bases respectively, with 16 bases between them. The CDR3 region has the DNA TGTGCCAGCAGCCGAACACGGCTTGTAAGCTACACCTTC. This codes for CASSRTRLVSYTF.

The genes are TRBV29-1 and TRBJ2-1, with 8 bases aligning to TRBD2. This CDR3 has 12 amino acids. The germline V gene encodes CDR1 SQVTM and CDR2 ANQGSEA. V gave up 1 base and J gave up 12 bases; unmatched junction bases: 5. DNA of the CDR3: TGCAGCGTTGAAGTATGGCTAGCGGGGCAGTTCTTC. Residues: CSVEVWLAGQFF.

This clonotype appeared a few times. This chain connects TRBV12-3 or TRBV12-4 to TRBJ1-4; the match to TRBD1 covers 8 bases. This CDR3 comprises 15 residues. V was clipped by 3 bases and J by 5 bases; unmatched bases: 5. CDR3 DNA: TGTGCCAGCAGTTTTAATCAGGGGGCCAATGAAAAACTGTTTTTT. This encodes CASSFNQGANEKLFF.

This clonotype occurred a few times. The chain has TRBV5-4 and TRBJ2-7, with D possibly TRBD2 on 5 matching bases. CDR1 and CDR2 (germline): SGHNT, YYREEE (reference sequence). The V end lost 2 bases, the J end lost 1 base, and 25 bases lay between the germline ends. This CDR3 has 19 amino acids. The CDR3 DNA is TGTGCCAGCAGCTTTTGGGGATTGGGGAGAAAGCCTGAATCCTACGAGCAGTACGTC. This sequence encodes CASSFWGLGRKPESYEQYV.

Remarks on this clonotype: A read error may be the cause here, since a much bigger clone is one base away. The chain employs TRBV7-6 and TRBJ2-3; 11 bases are shared with TRBD2. The CDR3 has 17 residues. CDR1 is SGHVS, CDR2 FNYEAQ, per germline. The DNA of the CDR3 is TGTACCAGCAGCTTAGCCGGGACTAGCGGCCACACAGATACGCAGTATTTT. Translating it yields CTSSLAGTSGHTDTQYF.

The sample holds a few counts of this clonotype. The chain joins TRBV29-1 to TRBJ2-3, with TRBD1 as a possible D gene (7 bases). V lost 7 bases to trimming and J lost 3 bases, with 14 bases between them. Germline-derived CDR1 and CDR2 are SQVTM and ANQGSEA. The CDR3 runs 13 residues. The CDR3 region is CSGRGRLTDTQYF. The CDR3 DNA follows: TGCAGCGGGAGGGGGCGGCTAACAGATACGCAGTATTTT.

The table lists this clonotype with many counts. V gene TRBV6-1 combines with J gene TRBJ2-6, with D unclear. Between the trimmed V and J ends, which lost 8 bases and 0 bases, there was a span of 8 bases. Germline V gene sequence: CDR1 MNHNS, CDR2 SASEGT. The CDR3 runs 14 residues. As DNA, the CDR3 is TGTGCCAGCTGGACGGTCTCTGGGGCCAACGTCCTGACTTTC. Translating it yields CASWTVSGANVLTF.

This clonotype was seen repeatedly, ten times or more. The chain carries TRBV4-1 and TRBJ2-1; 9 bases are shared with TRBD1. CDR1 and CDR2 from the germline V gene are MGHRA and YSYEKL. With V trimmed by 7 bases and J by 3 bases, 4 bases remained unmatched. CDR3 length: 14 amino acids. CDR3 protein: CASTTGQGYNEQFF. The CDR3 DNA sequence: TGCGCCAGCACCACGGGACAGGGCTACAATGAGCAGTTCTTC.

Ten or more counts support this clonotype. The rearrangement links TRBV7-2 to TRBJ1-2; D not resolved. Germline CDR1 SGHTA, CDR2 FQGNSA. Trimming shortened V by 1 base and J by 3 bases, and 6 bases separated the two germline ends. CDR3 length: 13 amino acids. This CDR3 reads CASSLEGDYGYTF. The CDR3 DNA follows: TGTGCCAGCAGCTTAGAGGGCGACTATGGCTACACCTTC.

This clonotype has at least ten counts. The chain recombines TRBV7-2 with TRBJ2-7; 8 bases map to TRBD2. V was pared by 5 bases and J by 0 bases, with 9 bases of the junction left unmatched. The CDR3 is 16 amino acids. Germline lookup yields CDR1 SGHTA and CDR2 FQGNSA. In DNA form, the CDR3 reads TGTGCCAGCAGCCCCGGGGGGGTGGCGAGCTCCTACGAGCAGTACTTC. Translated, it gives CASSPGGVASSYEQYF.

V gene TRBV19 combines with J gene TRBJ1-1; 9 positions match TRBD1. Germline lookup yields CDR1 LNHDA and CDR2 SQIVND (reference sequence). With V trimmed by 5 bases and J by 2 bases, 3 bases remained unmatched. The CDR3 contains 14 residues. In DNA, the CDR3 is TGTGCCAGTAGTGCACAGGGGGCTAACACTGAAGCTTTCTTT. It codes for CASSAQGANTEAFF.

This clonotype was counted a few times. CDR3 sequence: CASSPTRDYGYTF. CDR3 sequence (DNA): TGTGCCAGCAGTCCTACGCGAGACTATGGCTACACCTTC. The genes are TRBV7-8 and TRBJ1-2; D is uncertain. Trimming took off 6 bases at V and 3 bases at J, with 11 bases between the two ends. The CDR3 length is 13 residues. CDR1 SGHVS and CDR2 FQNEAQ come from the germline V gene.

This clonotype has a handful of counts. V usage is TRBV7-9 and J usage is TRBJ1-3, with TRBD1 matching 8 bases. Germline CDR1 and CDR2: SEHNR and FQNEAQ (reference sequence). The length of the CDR3 is 17 residues. The V gene end was trimmed by 6 bases and the J gene end by 0 bases; junction bases not matched to a gene: 10. The CDR3 sequence: CASSLGTGPSSGNTIYF. The DNA of the CDR3 is TGTGCCAGCAGTCTAGGGACAGGACCGAGCTCTGGAAACACCATATATTTT.

J is TRBJ1-1 and V is TRBV12-3 or TRBV12-4; tentative D call: TRBD1 (6 bases). CDR3 size: 14 residues. V was trimmed by 3 bases and J by 7 bases, leaving 15 bases between them. The CDR3 sequence is CASSFGGEQLEAFF. In DNA form, the CDR3 reads TGTGCCAGCAGTTTTGGGGGCGAACAGCTTGAAGCTTTCTTT.

The J gene is TRBJ2-5, the V gene TRBV4-1, with 12 bases lining up with TRBD2. V shed 5 bases and J 1 base; nucleotides not matched to a gene: 14. The CDR3 consists of 19 residues. From germline, CDR1 is MGHRA and CDR2 YSYEKL. The CDR3 sequence is CASSTLVASGRGAQETQYF. The CDR3 nucleotides read TGCGCCAGCAGCACCCTGGTGGCTAGCGGGAGGGGGGCCCAAGAGACCCAGTACTTC.

For the CDR3, the DNA is TGTGCCAGCAGCCTTAGGGTCAGGCGGGAGGCCCAGGGTAATGAGCAGTTCTTC. Translation: CASSLRVRREAQGNEQFF. V gene TRBV11-2 combines with J gene TRBJ2-1; 8 bases map to TRBD2. This CDR3 is 18 amino acids long. Germline values: CDR1 SGHAT, CDR2 FQNNGV. V lost 5 bases, J lost 7 bases, and 19 bases stayed unmatched. Full variable domain (missing parts from reference TRBV11-2 and TRBJ2-1): EAGVAQSPRYKIIEKRQSVAFWCNPISGHATLYWYQQILGQGPKLLIQFQNNGVVDDSQLPKDRFSAERLKGVDSTLKIQPAKLEDSAVYLCASSLRVRREAQGNEQFFGPGTRLTVL.

The chain couples TRBV29-1 to TRBJ2-3, with a tentative D call TRBD1 (6 bases). The CDR3 is 16 amino acids. V was pared by 2 bases and J by 2 bases, with 17 bases between. Per the germline V gene, CDR1 is SQVTM and CDR2 is ANQGSEA. The CDR3 loop is CSVEMGATSYTDTQYF. In DNA form, the CDR3 reads TGCAGCGTTGAAATGGGGGCAACCTCCTACACAGATACGCAGTATTTT.

The gene calls are TRBV28 and TRBJ1-1; unclear D gene. Germline V gene lookup returns CDR1 MDHEN and CDR2 SYDVKM. The CDR3 spans 11 residues. Trimming took 3 bases from V and 12 from J, leaving 11 bases between them. DNA for the CDR3: TGTGCCAGCAGTTTCAGGTCGGCGTCTTTCTTT. Translating it yields CASSFRSASFF.

The CDR3 loop reads CASSTGTSAFF. CDR3 bases: TGTGCCAGCAGCACAGGGACCTCTGCTTTCTTT. The chain couples TRBV7-9 to TRBJ1-1; the D gene is possibly TRBD1 (6 bases). V was trimmed by 5 bases and J by 11 bases, leaving 12 bases between them. In germline, CDR1 is SEHNR, CDR2 FQNEAQ (reference sequence). The CDR3 length is 11 residues. The full variable domain, completed using reference TRBV7-9 and TRBJ1-1, is DTGVSQNPRHKITKRGQNVTFRCDPISEHNRLYWYRQTLGQGPEFLTYFQNEAQLEKSRLLSDRFSAERPKGSFSTLEIQRTEQGDSAMYLCASSTGTSAFFGQGTRLTVV.

This clonotype occurred a few times. The chain couples TRBV6-5 to TRBJ2-1, with TRBD2 as a possible D gene (5 bases). Germline assignment: CDR1 MNHEY and CDR2 SVGAGI. V was shortened by 4 bases and J by 2 bases, with 12 bases between the two germline ends. The length of the CDR3 is 15 residues. The CDR3 nucleotides read TGTGCCAGCAGTTCAGGACTCGTACCCTACAATGAGCAGTTCTTC. Residues: CASSSGLVPYNEQFF.

This clonotype was seen a single time. The V and J genes are TRBV7-9 and TRBJ2-1; D is perhaps TRBD1 (6 bases). CDR1 and CDR2 (germline): SEHNR, FQNEAQ (reference sequence). The V gene lost 6 bases and the J gene lost 2 bases, with 11 bases spanning the gap. The CDR3 has 14 residues. The CDR3 DNA reads as TGTGCCAGCAGGTCGCAGGGGCCCTACAATGAGCAGTTCTTC. Amino acids: CASRSQGPYNEQFF.

This clonotype was detected ten times or more. The rearrangement joins TRBV7-2 to TRBJ2-3; D is possibly TRBD1 (5 bases). V was trimmed by 2 bases and J by 0 bases, leaving 12 bases between them. This CDR3 region has 16 residues. Germline-derived CDR1 and CDR2 are SGHTA and FQGNSA. The CDR3 region is CASSLSGHSSTDTQYF. CDR3 coding DNA: TGTGCCAGCAGCTTATCAGGGCATTCTAGCACAGATACGCAGTATTTT.

CDR3 amino acids: CASSFGGSDNEQFF. The CDR3 nucleotides are TGTGCCAGCAGCTTCGGAGGATCGGACAATGAGCAGTTCTTC. This chain links TRBV7-9 with TRBJ2-1; perhaps TRBD2 as D (5 bases). Germline V gives CDR1 SEHNR, CDR2 FQNEAQ (reference sequence). This CDR3 comprises 14 residues. Trimming cost V 3 bases and J 5 bases, with 11 bases left between them.

This clonotype appeared a few times. The V gene is TRBV10-3, the J gene TRBJ2-1, with D possibly TRBD1 on 5 matching bases. The germline gives CDR1 ENHRY, CDR2 SYGVKD. The germline V and J ends were trimmed by 9 bases and 10 bases, with 19 bases remaining between them. CDR3 length: 13 amino acids. This CDR3 is CAIFVREAREQFF. The CDR3 bases are TGTGCCATTTTCGTCAGGGAAGCGCGAGAGCAGTTCTTC.

The chain is built from TRBV28 and TRBJ1-2; D not resolved. This CDR3 has 17 residues. Trimming removed 6 bases at V and 2 bases at J, with 22 bases between. Germline CDR1 reads MDHEN; CDR2 reads SYDVKM. CDR3 sequence reads: CASSDLSAVGVNYGYTF. In nucleotides, the CDR3 is TGTGCCAGCAGCGACCTGAGTGCGGTCGGGGTGAACTATGGCTACACCTTC.

The chain has TRBV2 and TRBJ1-2, with TRBD1 matching over 7 bases. The ends lost 11 bases at V and 3 bases at J; junction bases unmatched: 3. Germline assignment: CDR1 SNHLY and CDR2 FYNNEI. This CDR3 comprises 11 residues. The DNA for the CDR3 is TGTGCCGAAACAGGGGACTATGGCTACACCTTC. It yields the protein CAETGDYGYTF.

This clonotype was seen once. V is TRBV7-6 and J is TRBJ1-1, with a weak D call TRBD1 (5 bases). Germline V gene lookup returns CDR1 SGHVS and CDR2 FNYEAQ. V was pared by 5 bases and J by 5 bases, with 15 bases between. The CDR3 covers 14 residues. The CDR3 nucleotides read TGTGCCAGCAGCCCGCGGGGGGGAGAGACTGAAGCTTTCTTT. Translating gives CASSPRGGETEAFF.

The J gene is TRBJ1-5, the V gene TRBV5-8; 9 nucleotides match TRBD1. The V and J ends lost 4 bases and 7 bases, in that order; junction bases with no gene match: 6. CDR1 is SGHTS, CDR2 YDEGEE, per germline. This CDR3 comprises 14 residues. CDR3 amino acids: CASSPGTGRQPQHF. The CDR3 DNA follows: TGTGCCAGCAGCCCCGGGACAGGGAGGCAGCCCCAGCATTTT.

Only a few counts were recorded for this clonotype. The chain links TRBV6-2 or TRBV6-3 to TRBJ2-7, with D unclear. V was pared by 5 bases and J by 3 bases, with 11 bases between. Germline V gene data show CDR1 as MNHEY and CDR2 as SVGEGT. The CDR3 extends over 13 amino acids. CDR3 amino acids: CASSTRLSYEQYF. DNA of the CDR3: TGTGCCAGCAGTACGAGACTGAGCTACGAGCAGTACTTC.

This clonotype was seen repeatedly, ten times or more. This chain joins TRBV7-2 and TRBJ2-5; TRBD1 matches at 7 bases. The CDR3 is made up of 14 amino acids. Per the germline V gene, CDR1 is SGHTA and CDR2 is FQGNSA. With V trimmed by 4 bases and J by 5 bases, 7 bases remained unmatched. CDR3 sequence reads: CASSSPRGLETQYF. CDR3 in DNA: TGTGCCAGCAGCTCACCCAGGGGGTTGGAGACCCAGTACTTC. Filled out from reference TRBV7-2 and TRBJ2-5, the complete variable domain reads GAGVSQSPSNKVTEKGKDVELRCDPISGHTALYWYRQSLGQGLEFLIYFQGNSAPDKSGLPSDRFSAERTGGSVSTLTIQRTQQEDSAVYLCASSSPRGLETQYFGPGTRLLVL.

This clonotype appeared a few times. V and J are TRBV6-2 or TRBV6-3 and TRBJ2-3; 10 bases are shared with TRBD2. J lost 5 bases, V lost 2 bases, and 7 bases had no gene match. The germline gives CDR1 MNHEY, CDR2 SVGEGT. CDR3 length: 16 residues. This CDR3 reads CASSYTSGRAKDTQYF. As DNA, the CDR3 is TGTGCCAGCAGTTACACAAGCGGGAGGGCCAAAGATACGCAGTATTTT.